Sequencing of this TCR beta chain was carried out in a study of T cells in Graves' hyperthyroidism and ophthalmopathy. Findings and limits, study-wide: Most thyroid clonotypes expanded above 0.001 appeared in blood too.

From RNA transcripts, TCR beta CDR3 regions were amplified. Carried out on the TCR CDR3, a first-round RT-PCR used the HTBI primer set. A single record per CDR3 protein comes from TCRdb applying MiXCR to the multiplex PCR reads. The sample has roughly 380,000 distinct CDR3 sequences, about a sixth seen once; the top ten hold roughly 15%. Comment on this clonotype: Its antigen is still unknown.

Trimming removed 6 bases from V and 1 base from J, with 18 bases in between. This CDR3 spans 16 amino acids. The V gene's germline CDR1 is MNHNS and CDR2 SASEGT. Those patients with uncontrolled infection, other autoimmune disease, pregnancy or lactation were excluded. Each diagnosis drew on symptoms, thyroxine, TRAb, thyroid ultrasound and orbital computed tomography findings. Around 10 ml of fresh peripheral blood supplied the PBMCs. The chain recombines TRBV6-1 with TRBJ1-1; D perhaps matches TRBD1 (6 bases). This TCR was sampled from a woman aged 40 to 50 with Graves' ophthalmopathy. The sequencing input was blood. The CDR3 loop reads CASRSNPDRQNTEAFF. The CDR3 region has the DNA TGTGCCAGCAGATCGAACCCGGACAGACAGAACACTGAAGCTTTCTTT.